This T cell receptor beta chain was sequenced for a study of breast tumors, draining lymph nodes, adjacent tissues. One entry per CDR3 protein results from TCRdb running MiXCR on the multiplex PCR reads. The table lists about 130,000 distinct CDR3 sequences, under 25% of them singletons. The CDR3 is 16 amino acids. Germline CDR1 is MRHNA and CDR2 is SNTAGT. The V segment lost 5 bases and the J segment 0 bases; nucleotides outside the gene matches: 4. The lymph nodes were axillary draining lymph nodes from breast cancer patients. The source of this sequence is a female donor with breast cancer. Some clones in this sample may be carry-over from other donors' samples. Input material: axillary lymph node tissue. The chain couples TRBV6-4 to TRBJ2-3; TRBD2 matches at 11 bases. The CDR3 DNA sequence: TGTGCCAGCAGTATCACTAGCGGGGGTAGCACAGATACGCAGTATTTT. This sequence encodes CASSITSGGSTDTQYF.